This is a list of T cell receptor beta chains from one sample in a study of blood T cell repertoires in COVID-19. Clones were sequenced by immunoSEQ multiplex PCR, and TCRdb holds only the in-frame ones, with some missing. The data show roughly 200,000 clones, about 70% seen once. The source material was peripheral blood. Every receptor here comes from a woman aged 45-65 years with active or convalescent COVID-19. The CDR3 runs from the conserved cysteine through the conserved F or W. D genes are given only for firm matches. Expanded clones are given a class, and other clones once, few, many or no size at all.

TRBD2	TRBV29-1	-	TRBJ2-7	11	TGCAGCGTGGGTGTGGGGGGGGAGCAGTACTTC	CSVGVGGEQYF
TRBD1	TRBV12-3/TRBV12-4	-	TRBJ2-7	13	TGTGCCAGCAGTCGGACAGGGTCCTACGAGCAGTACTTC	CASSRTGSYEQYF
TRBD1	TRBV24-1	-	TRBJ2-3	15	TGTGCCACCAGTGATTTGCAGGGGGGCACAGATACGCAGTATTTT	CATSDLQGGTDTQYF
TRBD1	TRBV4-2	few	TRBJ2-7	15	TGTGCCAGCAGCCAAGGGGGACAGAGGAACTACGAGCAGTACTTC	CASSQGGQRNYEQYF
-	TRBV4-2	-	TRBJ2-5	13	TGTGCCAGCAGCCCGGGATTACAAGAGACCCAGTACTTC	CASSPGLQETQYF
-	TRBV7-8	once	TRBJ1-2	12	TGTGCCAGCAGCCCCGGGGACTATGGCTACACCTTC	CASSPGDYGYTF
-	TRBV7-9	-	TRBJ1-3	15	TGTGCCAGCAGTCCCGACAGGAGCTCTGGAAACACCATATATTTT	CASSPDRSSGNTIYF
TRBD2	TRBV6-2/TRBV6-3	few	TRBJ2-7	14	TGTGCCAGCAGTGGGACTAGCGGGAGTGACGAGCAGTACTTC	CASSGTSGSDEQYF
-	TRBV10-3	few	TRBJ2-5	17	TGTGCCATCAGTGACCCCGGGGGAGGGGGGACCGAAGAGACCCAGTACTTC	CAISDPGGGGTEETQYF
-	TRBV5-1	-	TRBJ1-1	16	TGCGCCAGCAGGGGAGGGGGGTTAAATATGAACACTGAAGCTTTCTTT	CASRGGGLNMNTEAFF
TRBD2	TRBV19	few	TRBJ2-1	14	TGTGCCAGTACCCGGACTAGCGGGAGGAATGAGCAGTTCTTC	CASTRTSGRNEQFF
TRBD2	TRBV6-2/TRBV6-3	-	TRBJ2-5	17	TGTGCCAGCAGCCGAGGACTAGCGGGAGGGAGGCAAGAGACCCAGTACTTC	CASSRGLAGGRQETQYF
TRBD1	TRBV7-3	-	TRBJ2-7	15	TGTGCCAGCAGCCTCAACGGACAGGTAGCCTACGAGCAGTACTTC	CASSLNGQVAYEQYF
TRBD2	TRBV7-8	-	TRBJ2-1	16	TGTGCCAGCAGCTTGGCGACTAGCAGGTCCTACAATGAGCAGTTCTTC	CASSLATSRSYNEQFF
TRBD1	TRBV5-1	few	TRBJ1-2	14	TGCGCCAGCAGCTCCTCGTTGACAGGGAGCGGCTACACCTTC	CASSSSLTGSGYTF
-	TRBV6-5	-	TRBJ2-1	15	TGTGCCAGCACAAAAAGGCGGGGGACAAACAATGAGCAGTTCTTC	CASTKRRGTNNEQFF
-	TRBV11-2	once	TRBJ2-1	14	TGTGCCAGCAGCTTACTAACCGGGGTTGGTGAGCAGTTCTTC	CASSLLTGVGEQFF
TRBD1	TRBV7-2	-	TRBJ2-5	15	TGTGCCAGCAGCCCGGACAGGGGGCCTGAAGAGACCCAGTACTTC	CASSPDRGPEETQYF
TRBD1	TRBV7-9	-	TRBJ1-5	16	TGTGCCAGCAGCCCAGTCAGGACAGGGAATAATCAGCCCCAGCATTTT	CASSPVRTGNNQPQHF
TRBD1	TRBV19	-	TRBJ1-5	15	TGTGCCAGTAGGACCACAGGGGACGGCAATCAGCCCCAGCATTTT	CASRTTGDGNQPQHF
TRBD2	TRBV29-1	-	TRBJ2-1	16	TGCAGCGTTGATGGATTACTAGCGGGAGGGTCTAATGAGCAGTTCTTC	CSVDGLLAGGSNEQFF
-	TRBV5-4	-	TRBJ1-4	13	TGTGCCAGCAGCGGGACTCCTAATGAAAAACTGTTTTTT	CASSGTPNEKLFF
-	TRBV19	-	TRBJ1-2	14	TGTGCCAGTAGTATAACGGGGGACCCCTATGGCTACACCTTC	CASSITGDPYGYTF
TRBD2	TRBV4-2	-	TRBJ2-7	17	TGTGCCAGCAGCCAAGAGGCGGCTAGCGGGGGGGTATACGAGCAGTACTTC	CASSQEAASGGVYEQYF
-	TRBV4-2	-	TRBJ1-3	15	TGTGCCAGCAGCCCGGGAGTTACTTATGGAAACACCATATATTTT	CASSPGVTYGNTIYF
TRBD1	TRBV7-8	-	TRBJ2-3	20	TGTGCCAGCAGCCCAATGAGGGGGTTGGACAGGGGAACCAGCACAGATACGCAGTATTTT	CASSPMRGLDRGTSTDTQYF
TRBD2	TRBV11-2	-	TRBJ2-5	14	TGTGCCAGCAGCCAAGCGGGAGCCGGCGAGACCCAGTACTTC	CASSQAGAGETQYF
-	TRBV5-4	-	TRBJ2-7	13	TGTGCCAGCAGCTTGGAGTGGGGCAACGAGCAGTACTTC	CASSLEWGNEQYF
-	TRBV28	many	TRBJ2-2	14	TGTGCCAGCAGTCCCCCCGACAGCACCGGGGAGCTGTTTTTT	CASSPPDSTGELFF
TRBD1	TRBV6-6	once	TRBJ1-6	15	TGTGCCAGCAGTTACGGGGGACAGGAAGGTTCACCCCTCCACTTT	CASSYGGQEGSPLHF
-	TRBV7-9	-	TRBJ1-1	15	TGTGCCAGCAGCAAAACAGGGTCCTATGACACTGAAGCTTTCTTT	CASSKTGSYDTEAFF
-	TRBV19	-	TRBJ1-1	14	TGTGCCAGTAGTATCCTCGGACAGAACACTGAAGCTTTCTTT	CASSILGQNTEAFF
-	TRBV6-2/TRBV6-3	-	TRBJ2-5	17	TGTGCCAGCAGTTACTCGATCGTGGCGGGAAGTCAAGAGACCCAGTACTTC	CASSYSIVAGSQETQYF